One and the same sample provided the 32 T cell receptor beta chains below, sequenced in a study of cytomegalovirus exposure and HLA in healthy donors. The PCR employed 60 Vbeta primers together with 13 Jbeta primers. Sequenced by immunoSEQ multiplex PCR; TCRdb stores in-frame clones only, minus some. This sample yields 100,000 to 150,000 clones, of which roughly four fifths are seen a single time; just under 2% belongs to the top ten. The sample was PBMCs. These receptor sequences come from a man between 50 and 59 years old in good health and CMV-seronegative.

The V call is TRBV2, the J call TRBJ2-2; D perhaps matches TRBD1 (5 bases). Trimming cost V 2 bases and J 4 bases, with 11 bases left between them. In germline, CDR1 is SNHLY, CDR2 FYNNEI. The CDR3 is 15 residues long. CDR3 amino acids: CASSERMGRTGELFF. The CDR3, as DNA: TGTGCCAGCAGTGAACGGATGGGGCGCACCGGGGAGCTGTTTTTT.

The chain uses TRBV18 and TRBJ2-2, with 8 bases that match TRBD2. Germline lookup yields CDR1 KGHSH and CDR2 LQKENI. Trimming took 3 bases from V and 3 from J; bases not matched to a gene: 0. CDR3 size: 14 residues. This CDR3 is CASSPGLDTGELFF. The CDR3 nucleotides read TGTGCCAGCTCACCGGGACTAGACACCGGGGAGCTGTTTTTT. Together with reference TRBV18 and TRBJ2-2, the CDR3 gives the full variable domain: NAGVMQNPRHLVRRRGQEARLRCSPMKGHSHVYWYRQLPEEGLKFMVYLQKENIIDESGMPKERFSAEFPKEGPSILRIQQVVRGDSAAYFCASSPGLDTGELFFGEGSRLTVL.

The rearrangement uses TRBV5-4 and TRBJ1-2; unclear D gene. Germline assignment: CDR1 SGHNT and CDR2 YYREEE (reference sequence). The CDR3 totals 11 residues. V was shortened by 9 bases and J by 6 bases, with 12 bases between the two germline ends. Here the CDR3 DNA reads TGTGCCATCGCAGCGTGGGATGGCTACACCTTC. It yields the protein CAIAAWDGYTF.

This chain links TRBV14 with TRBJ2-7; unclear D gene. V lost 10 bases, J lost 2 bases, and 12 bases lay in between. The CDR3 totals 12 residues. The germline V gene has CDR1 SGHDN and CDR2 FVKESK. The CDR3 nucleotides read TGTGCCAAGCCCCCGGGTGCCTACGAGCAGTACGTC. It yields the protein CAKPPGAYEQYV.

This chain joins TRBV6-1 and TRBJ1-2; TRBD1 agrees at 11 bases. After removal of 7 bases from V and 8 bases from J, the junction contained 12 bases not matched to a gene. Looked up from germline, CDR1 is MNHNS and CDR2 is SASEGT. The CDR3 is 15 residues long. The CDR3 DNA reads TGTGCCAGCACTAGTGGCGGGGACAGGGGGAGGGGCTACACCTTC. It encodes CASTSGGDRGRGYTF.

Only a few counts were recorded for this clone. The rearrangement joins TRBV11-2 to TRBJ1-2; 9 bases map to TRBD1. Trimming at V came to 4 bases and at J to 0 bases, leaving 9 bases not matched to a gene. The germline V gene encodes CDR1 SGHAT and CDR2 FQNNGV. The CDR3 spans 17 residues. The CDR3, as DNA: TGTGCCAGCAGCTCCTACAGGGGGCGCATGGCTAACTATGGCTACACCTTC. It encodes CASSSYRGRMANYGYTF.

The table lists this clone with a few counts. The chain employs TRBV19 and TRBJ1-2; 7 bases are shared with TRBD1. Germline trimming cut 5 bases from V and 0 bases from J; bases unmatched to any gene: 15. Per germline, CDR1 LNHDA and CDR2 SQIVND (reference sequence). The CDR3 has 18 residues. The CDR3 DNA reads TGTGCCAGTAGTTTACTATTCCGACAGGGCCCCGCTAACTATGGCTACACCTTC. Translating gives CASSLLFRQGPANYGYTF.

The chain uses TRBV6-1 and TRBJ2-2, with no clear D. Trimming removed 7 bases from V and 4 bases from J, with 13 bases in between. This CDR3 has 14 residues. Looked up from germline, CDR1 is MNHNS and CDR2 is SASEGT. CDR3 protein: CASTVVERTGELFF. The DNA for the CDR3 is TGTGCCAGCACCGTGGTAGAGCGCACCGGGGAGCTGTTTTTT.

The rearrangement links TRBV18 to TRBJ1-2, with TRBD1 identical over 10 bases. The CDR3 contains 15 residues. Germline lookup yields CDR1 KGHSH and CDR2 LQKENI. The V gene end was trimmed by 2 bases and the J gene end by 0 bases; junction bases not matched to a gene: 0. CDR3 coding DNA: TGTGCCAGCTCACCAGGACAGGGGGCTAACTATGGCTACACCTTC. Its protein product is CASSPGQGANYGYTF.

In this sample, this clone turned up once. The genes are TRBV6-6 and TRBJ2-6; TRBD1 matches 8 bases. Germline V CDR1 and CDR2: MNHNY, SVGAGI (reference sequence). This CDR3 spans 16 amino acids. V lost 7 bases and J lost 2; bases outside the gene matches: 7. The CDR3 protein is CASKTGVSPGANVLTF. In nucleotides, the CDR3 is TGTGCCAGCAAGACAGGGGTTTCTCCTGGGGCCAACGTCCTGACTTTC.

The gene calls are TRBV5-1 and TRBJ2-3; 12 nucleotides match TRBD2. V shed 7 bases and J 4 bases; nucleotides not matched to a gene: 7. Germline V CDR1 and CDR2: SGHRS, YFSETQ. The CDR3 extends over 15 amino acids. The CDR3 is CASRRTSGESDTQYF. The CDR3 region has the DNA TGCGCCAGCCGGCGGACTAGCGGGGAGTCAGATACGCAGTATTTT. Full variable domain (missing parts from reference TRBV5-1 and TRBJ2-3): KAGVTQTPRYLIKTRGQQVTLSCSPISGHRSVSWYQQTPGQGLQFLFEYFSETQRNKGNFPGRFSGRQFSNSRSEMNVSTLELGDSALYLCASRRTSGESDTQYFGPGTRLTVL.

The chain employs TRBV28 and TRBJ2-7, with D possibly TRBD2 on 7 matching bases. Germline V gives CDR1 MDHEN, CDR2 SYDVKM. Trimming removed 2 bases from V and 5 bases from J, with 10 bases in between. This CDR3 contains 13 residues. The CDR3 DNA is TGTGCCAGCAGTTTAGAAGGGGGGGACGAGCAGTACGTC. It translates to CASSLEGGDEQYV.

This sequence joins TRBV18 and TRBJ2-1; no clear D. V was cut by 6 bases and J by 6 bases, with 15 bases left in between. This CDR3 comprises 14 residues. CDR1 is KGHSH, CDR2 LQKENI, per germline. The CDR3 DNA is TGTGCCAGCTCCTCGGAAGCCCTAGGCAATGAGCAGTTCTTC. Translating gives CASSSEALGNEQFF.

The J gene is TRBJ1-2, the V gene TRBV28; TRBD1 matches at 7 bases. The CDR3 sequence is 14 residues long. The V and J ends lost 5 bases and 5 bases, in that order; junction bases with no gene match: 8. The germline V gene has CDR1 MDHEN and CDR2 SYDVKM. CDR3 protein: CASSTPTGIYGYTF. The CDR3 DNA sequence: TGTGCCAGCAGTACCCCGACAGGGATTTATGGCTACACCTTC.

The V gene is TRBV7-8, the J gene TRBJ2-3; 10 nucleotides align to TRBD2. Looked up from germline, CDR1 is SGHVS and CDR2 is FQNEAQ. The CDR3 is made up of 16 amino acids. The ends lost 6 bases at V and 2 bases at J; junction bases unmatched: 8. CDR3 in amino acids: CASSQAGGPPTDTQYF. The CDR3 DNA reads TGTGCCAGCAGTCAAGCGGGGGGGCCTCCCACAGATACGCAGTATTTT.

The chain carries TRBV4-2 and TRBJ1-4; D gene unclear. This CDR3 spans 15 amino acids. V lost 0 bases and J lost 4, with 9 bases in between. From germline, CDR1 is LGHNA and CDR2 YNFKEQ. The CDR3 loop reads CASSQEGSFNEKLFF. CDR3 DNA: TGTGCCAGCAGCCAAGAGGGCAGCTTTAATGAAAAACTGTTTTTT.

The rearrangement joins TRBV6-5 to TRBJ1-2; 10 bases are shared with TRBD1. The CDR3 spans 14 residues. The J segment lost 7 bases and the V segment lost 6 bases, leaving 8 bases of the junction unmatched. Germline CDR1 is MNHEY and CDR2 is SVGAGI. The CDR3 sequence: CASRRTTGGSGYTF. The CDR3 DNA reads TGTGCCAGCAGACGAACGACAGGGGGCAGTGGCTACACCTTC.

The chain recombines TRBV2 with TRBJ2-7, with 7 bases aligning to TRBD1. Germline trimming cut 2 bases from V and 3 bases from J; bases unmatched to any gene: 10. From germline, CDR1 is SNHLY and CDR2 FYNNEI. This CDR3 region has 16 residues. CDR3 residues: CASSERGQRNHYEQYF. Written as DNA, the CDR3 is TGTGCCAGCAGTGAAAGGGGACAGAGGAACCACTACGAGCAGTACTTC.

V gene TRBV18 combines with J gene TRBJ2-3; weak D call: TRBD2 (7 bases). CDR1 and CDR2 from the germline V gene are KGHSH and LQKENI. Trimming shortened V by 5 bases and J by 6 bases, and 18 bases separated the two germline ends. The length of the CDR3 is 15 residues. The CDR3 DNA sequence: TGTGCCAGCTCAAAGGGGGGGCCAGATAAGGATACGCAGTATTTT. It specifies CASSKGGPDKDTQYF.

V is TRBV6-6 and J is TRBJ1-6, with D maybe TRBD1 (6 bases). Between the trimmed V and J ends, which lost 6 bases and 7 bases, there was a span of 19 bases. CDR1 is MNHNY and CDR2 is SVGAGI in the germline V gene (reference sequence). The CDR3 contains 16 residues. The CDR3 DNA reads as TGTGCCAGCAGCCCCCGGACAGCTTCTAGAAATTCACCCCTCCACTTT. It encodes CASSPRTASRNSPLHF.

The chain's CDR3 is CASSAYTGGSPLHF. CDR3 in DNA: TGTGCCAGCAGTGCGTATACGGGGGGATCACCCCTCCACTTT. This chain uses TRBV6-5 with TRBJ1-6; D perhaps matches TRBD1 (5 bases). Germline V gene lookup returns CDR1 MNHEY and CDR2 SVGAGI. Trimming left V 5 bases short and J 10 bases short, with 15 bases between. The CDR3 has 14 amino acids.

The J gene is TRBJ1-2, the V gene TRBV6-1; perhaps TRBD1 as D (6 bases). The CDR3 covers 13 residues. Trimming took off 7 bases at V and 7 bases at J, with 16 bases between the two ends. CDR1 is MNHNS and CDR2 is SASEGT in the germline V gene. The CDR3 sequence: CASIEWGPGGYTF. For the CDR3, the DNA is TGTGCCAGCATCGAATGGGGGCCTGGTGGCTACACCTTC.

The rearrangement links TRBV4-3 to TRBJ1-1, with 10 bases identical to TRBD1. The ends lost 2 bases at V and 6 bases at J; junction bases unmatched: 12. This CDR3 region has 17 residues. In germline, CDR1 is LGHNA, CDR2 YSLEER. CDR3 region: CASSQRTGGRGGAEAFF. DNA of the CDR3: TGCGCCAGCAGCCAAAGGACAGGGGGTAGAGGAGGTGCTGAAGCTTTCTTT.

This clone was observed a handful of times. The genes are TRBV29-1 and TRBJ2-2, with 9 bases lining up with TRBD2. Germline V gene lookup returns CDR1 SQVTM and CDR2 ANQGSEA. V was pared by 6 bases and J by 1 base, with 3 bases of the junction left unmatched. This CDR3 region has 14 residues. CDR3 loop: CSVAGGRNTGELFF. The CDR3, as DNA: TGCAGCGTCGCGGGGGGGAGGAACACCGGGGAGCTGTTTTTT.

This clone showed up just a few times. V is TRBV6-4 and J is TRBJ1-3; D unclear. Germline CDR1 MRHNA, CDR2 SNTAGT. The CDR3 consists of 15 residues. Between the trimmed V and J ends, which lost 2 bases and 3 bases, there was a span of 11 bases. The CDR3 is CASSDAGCCGNTIYF. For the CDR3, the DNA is TGTGCCAGCAGTGACGCCGGGTGCTGTGGAAACACCATATATTTT.

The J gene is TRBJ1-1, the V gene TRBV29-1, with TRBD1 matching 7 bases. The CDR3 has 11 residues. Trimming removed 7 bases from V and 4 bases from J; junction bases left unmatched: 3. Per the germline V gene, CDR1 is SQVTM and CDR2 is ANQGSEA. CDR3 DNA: TGCAGCGCACAGGGGCCCACTGAAGCTTTCTTT. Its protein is CSAQGPTEAFF.

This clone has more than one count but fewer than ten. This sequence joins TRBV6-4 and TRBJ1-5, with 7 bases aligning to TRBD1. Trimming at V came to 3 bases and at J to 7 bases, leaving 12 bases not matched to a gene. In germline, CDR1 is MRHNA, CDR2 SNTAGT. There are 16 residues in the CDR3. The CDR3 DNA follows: TGTGCCAGCAGTGAAGAGGAGAGACAGGGTCACCAGCCCCAGCATTTT. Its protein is CASSEEERQGHQPQHF.

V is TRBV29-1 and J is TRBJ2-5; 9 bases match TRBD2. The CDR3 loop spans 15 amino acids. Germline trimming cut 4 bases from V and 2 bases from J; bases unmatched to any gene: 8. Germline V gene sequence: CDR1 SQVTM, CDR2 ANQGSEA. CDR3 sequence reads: CSVGGGGAGQETQYF. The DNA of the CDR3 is TGCAGCGTTGGCGGCGGGGGGGCCGGGCAAGAGACCCAGTACTTC.

CDR3: CASSTTSGAEDTQYF. CDR3 coding DNA: TGTGCCAGCTCGACCACTTCTGGGGCGGAAGATACGCAGTATTTT. The chain employs TRBV18 and TRBJ2-3; perhaps TRBD1 as D (5 bases). Per germline, CDR1 KGHSH and CDR2 LQKENI. The CDR3 runs 15 residues. V was trimmed by 6 bases and J by 5 bases, leaving 18 bases between them.

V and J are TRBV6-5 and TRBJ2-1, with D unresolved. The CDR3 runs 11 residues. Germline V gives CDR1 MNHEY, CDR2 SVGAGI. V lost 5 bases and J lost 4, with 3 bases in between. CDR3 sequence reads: CASSQYNEQFF. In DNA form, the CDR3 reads TGTGCCAGCAGTCAATACAATGAGCAGTTCTTC.

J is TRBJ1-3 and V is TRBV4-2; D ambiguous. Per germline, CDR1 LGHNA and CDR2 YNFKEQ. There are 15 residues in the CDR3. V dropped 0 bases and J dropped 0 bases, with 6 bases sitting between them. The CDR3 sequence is CASSQERSSGNTIYF. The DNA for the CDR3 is TGTGCCAGCAGCCAAGAACGGAGCTCTGGAAACACCATATATTTT.

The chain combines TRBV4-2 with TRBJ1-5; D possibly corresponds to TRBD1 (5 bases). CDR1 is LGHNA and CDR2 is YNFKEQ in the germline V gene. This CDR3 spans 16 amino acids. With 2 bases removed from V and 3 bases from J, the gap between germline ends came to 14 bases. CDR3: CASSQQGGSVNQPQHF. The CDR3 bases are TGTGCCAGCAGCCAACAGGGAGGAAGTGTCAATCAGCCCCAGCATTTT.